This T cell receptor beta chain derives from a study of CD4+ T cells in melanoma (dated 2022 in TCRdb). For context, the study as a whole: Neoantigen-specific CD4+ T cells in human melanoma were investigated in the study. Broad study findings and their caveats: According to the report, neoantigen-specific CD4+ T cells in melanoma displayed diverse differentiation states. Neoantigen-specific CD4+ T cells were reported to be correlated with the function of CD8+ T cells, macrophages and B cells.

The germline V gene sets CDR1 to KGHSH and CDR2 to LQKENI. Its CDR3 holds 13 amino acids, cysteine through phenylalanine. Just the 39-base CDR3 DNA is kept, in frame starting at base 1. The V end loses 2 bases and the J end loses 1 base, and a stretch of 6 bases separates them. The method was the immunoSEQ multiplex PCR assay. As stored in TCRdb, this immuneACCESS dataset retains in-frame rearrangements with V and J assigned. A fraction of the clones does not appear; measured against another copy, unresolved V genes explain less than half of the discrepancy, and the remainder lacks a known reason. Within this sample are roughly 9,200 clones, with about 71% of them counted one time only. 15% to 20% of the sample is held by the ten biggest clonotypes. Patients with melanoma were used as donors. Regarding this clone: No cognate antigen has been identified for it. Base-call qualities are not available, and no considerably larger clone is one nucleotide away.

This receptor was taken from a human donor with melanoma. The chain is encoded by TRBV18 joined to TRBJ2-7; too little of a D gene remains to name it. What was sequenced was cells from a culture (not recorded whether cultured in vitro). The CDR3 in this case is CASSPTVSYEQYF. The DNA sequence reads TGTGCCAGCTCACCAACTGTGTCCTACGAGCAGTACTTC.